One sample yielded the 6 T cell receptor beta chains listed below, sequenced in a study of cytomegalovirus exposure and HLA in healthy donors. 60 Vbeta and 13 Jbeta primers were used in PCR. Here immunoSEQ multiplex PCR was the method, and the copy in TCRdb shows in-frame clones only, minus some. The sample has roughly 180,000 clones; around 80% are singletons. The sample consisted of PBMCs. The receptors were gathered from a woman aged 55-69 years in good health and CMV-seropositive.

In DNA form, the CDR3 reads TGTGCCAGCAGCCCGAGGACTTATGAAAAACTGTTTTTT. It yields the protein CASSPRTYEKLFF. The V gene is TRBV7-9, the J gene TRBJ1-4, with unresolved D. CDR3 length: 13 residues. The V gene lost 5 bases and the J gene lost 6 bases, with 10 bases spanning the gap. Germline values: CDR1 SEHNR, CDR2 FQNEAQ (reference sequence).

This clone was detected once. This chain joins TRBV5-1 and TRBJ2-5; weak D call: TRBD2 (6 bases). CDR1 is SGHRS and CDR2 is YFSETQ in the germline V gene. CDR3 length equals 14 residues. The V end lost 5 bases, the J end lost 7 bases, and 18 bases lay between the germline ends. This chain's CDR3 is CASRSGVVGGTQYF. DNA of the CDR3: TGCGCCAGCAGGTCGGGAGTAGTCGGCGGGACCCAGTACTTC.

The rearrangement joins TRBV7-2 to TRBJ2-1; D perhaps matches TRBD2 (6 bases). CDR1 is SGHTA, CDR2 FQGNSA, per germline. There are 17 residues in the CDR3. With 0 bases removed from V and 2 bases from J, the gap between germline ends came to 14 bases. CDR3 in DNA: TGTGCCAGCAGCTTAGCGTGGCGCGGGACCCCCTACAATGAGCAGTTCTTC. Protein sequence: CASSLAWRGTPYNEQFF.

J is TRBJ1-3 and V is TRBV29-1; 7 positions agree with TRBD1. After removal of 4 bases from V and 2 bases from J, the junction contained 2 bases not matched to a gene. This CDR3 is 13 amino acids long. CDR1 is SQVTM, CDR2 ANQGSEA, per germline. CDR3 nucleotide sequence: TGCAGCGTTGTAACAGGGGCTGGAAACACCATATATTTT. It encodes CSVVTGAGNTIYF.

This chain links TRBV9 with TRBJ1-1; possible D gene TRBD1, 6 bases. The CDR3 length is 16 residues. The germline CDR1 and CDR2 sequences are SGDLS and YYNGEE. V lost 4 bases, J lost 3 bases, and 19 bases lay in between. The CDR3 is CASSPRGRGVDTEAFF. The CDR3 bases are TGTGCCAGCAGCCCCCGTGGGAGGGGGGTTGACACTGAAGCTTTCTTT.

Written as DNA, the CDR3 is TGTGCCAGCAGTCTTCCGGGACTCCTAGTGAACACTGAAGCTTTCTTT. The encoded protein is CASSLPGLLVNTEAFF. The chain couples TRBV28 to TRBJ1-1, with a possible D match to TRBD1 (5 bases). The CDR3 has 16 amino acids. V lost 5 bases, J lost 0 bases, and 16 bases lay in between. CDR1 and CDR2 from the germline V gene are MDHEN and SYDVKM.